What follows are 9 T cell receptor beta chains derived from one specimen sequenced in a study of technical replicates of blood from a handful of donors. TCRdb keeps only in-frame clones here, not all; method: immunoSEQ multiplex PCR. The table records approximately 81,000 clones, approximately 94% of them present only once. The sample comprised T cells isolated from PBMCs. The source of these receptors is a human donor in good health.

The rearrangement uses TRBV11-2 and TRBJ2-1, with TRBD2 as a possible D gene (5 bases). From germline, CDR1 is SGHAT and CDR2 FQNNGV. V shed 4 bases and J shed 8 bases, with 24 bases lying between them. This CDR3 has 17 residues. The CDR3 is CASSSLTGIDTVHEQFF. The CDR3 DNA reads TGTGCCAGCAGCTCCTTGACCGGGATAGACACCGTGCATGAGCAGTTCTTC.

This clone came up once. This chain joins TRBV18 and TRBJ2-7; weak D call: TRBD2 (5 bases). V gave up 3 bases and J gave up 6 bases, with 12 bases separating them. The CDR3 runs to 13 residues. Germline V gives CDR1 KGHSH, CDR2 LQKENI. The CDR3 coding sequence is TGTGCCAGCTCACCGCACGGAGGCGGCGAGCAGTACTTC. It encodes CASSPHGGGEQYF.

The rearrangement uses TRBV29-1 and TRBJ1-1, with 8 bases fitting TRBD1. Germline V gene lookup returns CDR1 SQVTM and CDR2 ANQGSEA. The CDR3 has 13 amino acids. After removal of 7 bases from V and 11 bases from J, the junction contained 15 bases not matched to a gene. CDR3 DNA sequence: TGCAGCGCACCCGGGACAGGCTCCCTGTACGCTTTCTTT. Translation: CSAPGTGSLYAFF.

The chain couples TRBV5-1 to TRBJ2-7; 9 nucleotides align to TRBD1. The CDR3 spans 15 residues. Germline CDR1 SGHRS, CDR2 YFSETQ. V shed 2 bases and J 4 bases; nucleotides not matched to a gene: 7. The CDR3 DNA sequence: TGCGCCAGCAGCTTCTACCGGGACAGGGTATACGAGCAGTACTTC. Translating gives CASSFYRDRVYEQYF.

The CDR3 DNA reads TGTGCCAGCAGCTTGGGGAGCGGTTACAATGAGCAGTTCTTC. Amino acids: CASSLGSGYNEQFF. The chain carries TRBV7-9 and TRBJ2-1, with D possibly matching TRBD2 (5 bases). The CDR3 totals 14 residues. The V end was cut by 3 bases, the J end by 4 bases, with 10 bases between. Germline loops: CDR1 SEHNR, CDR2 FQNEAQ (reference sequence).

This chain joins TRBV7-9 and TRBJ2-1; D gene uncertain. CDR1 and CDR2 from the germline V gene are SEHNR and FQNEAQ (reference sequence). The CDR3 totals 11 residues. The germline V and J ends were trimmed by 4 bases and 11 bases, with 9 bases remaining between them. The CDR3 region is CASSSGEKQFF. DNA of the CDR3: TGTGCCAGCAGCTCGGGTGAGAAGCAGTTCTTC.

The rearrangement joins TRBV29-1 to TRBJ2-3, with TRBD2 matching over 12 bases. The trim removed 8 bases at V and 2 bases at J, leaving 8 bases unmatched. Germline V gene sequence: CDR1 SQVTM, CDR2 ANQGSEA. This CDR3 is 15 amino acids long. The DNA of the CDR3 is TGCAGCACCCGGACTAGCGGGACCCACACAGATACGCAGTATTTT. Translating gives CSTRTSGTHTDTQYF.

The J gene is TRBJ2-7, the V gene TRBV12-5, with a tentative D call TRBD2 (5 bases). The CDR3 has 16 residues. Germline V gives CDR1 LGHNT, CDR2 FRNRAP. V was cut by 0 bases and J by 5 bases, with 17 bases left in between. CDR3 coding DNA: TGTGCTAGTGGTTTGGTACGAGCGAGCGGTTCCCACGAGCAGTACTTC. This encodes CASGLVRASGSHEQYF.

This clone was seen a single time. The rearrangement links TRBV19 to TRBJ2-7, with TRBD1 identical over 9 bases. The CDR3 is 16 residues long. The germline V gene has CDR1 LNHDA and CDR2 SQIVND (reference sequence). Trimming removed 7 bases from V and 6 bases from J; junction bases left unmatched: 16. The CDR3 DNA follows: TGTGCCAGTAATAAAACCGGGACAGGGAGAATTGGCGAGCAGTACTTC. Translation: CASNKTGTGRIGEQYF. Filled out from reference TRBV19 and TRBJ2-7, the complete variable domain reads DGGITQSPKYLFRKEGQNVTLSCEQNLNHDAMYWYRQDPGQGLRLIYYSQIVNDFQKGDIAEGYSVSREKKESFPLTVTSAQKNPTAFYLCASNKTGTGRIGEQYFGPGTRLTVT.